This T cell receptor (beta chain) is from a study of T cell responses to AZD1222 COVID-19 vaccine. This clone ranks as medium-sized (0.01 to 0.1%). Here immunoSEQ multiplex PCR was the method, and the copy in TCRdb shows in-frame clones only, minus some. The data hold approximately 76,000 clones, with about nine tenths observed a single time. In germline, CDR1 is MGHDK, CDR2 SYGVNS. V lost 8 bases, J lost 3 bases, and 3 bases stayed unmatched. The CDR3 totals 14 residues. The receptor comes from an adult in good health. Sample: peripheral blood, taken on day 0 of AZD1222 vaccination. The rearrangement links TRBV25-1 to TRBJ2-2; 10 positions agree with TRBD1. As DNA, the CDR3 is TGTGCCAGCCGACAGGGGGCAGACACCGGGGAGCTGTTTTTT. It specifies CASRQGADTGELFF.